The sequence of this TCR beta chain was determined in a study of low-dose radiotherapy and immunotherapy resistance in tumors. Looking at the study overall: Individuals in Cohort 2 had 1 Gy per fraction every two weeks, adding up to 13 Gy over 26 weeks. At a dose of 200 mg/m2, intravenous cyclophosphamide was given every two weeks, one day before radiation and immunotherapy.

Germline trimming cut 1 base from V and 7 bases from J; bases unmatched to any gene: 6. Germline CDR1 reads SNHLY; CDR2 reads FYNNEI. This CDR3 is built from 15 residues. Alpha and beta chains were covered, as first-strand cDNA relied on TRAV- and TRBV-specific primers. The TCRs were subjected to amplification over approximately 20 PCR cycles employing a constant-region primer in conjunction with a V-primer adapter. Each CDR3 protein gets one entry after TCRdb re-called the reads with MiXCR. The table shows 50,000 or so distinct CDR3 sequences, with under 30% occurring only once. Time point here: after trial treatment. Indicated treatment: LDRT plus nivolumab, ipilimumab, low-dose cyclophosphamide and aspirin (RACIN trial). Along with nivolumab and ipilimumab, donors received aspirin, low-dose cyclophosphamide and low-dose radiotherapy. Patients deemed eligible presented with advanced solid tumors lacking tumor-infiltrating lymphocytes.

The V call is TRBV2, the J call TRBJ2-1; 8 nucleotides agree with TRBD2. The source of this sequence is a male donor with prostate cancer. Specimen: PBMCs, collected after low-dose radiotherapy plus immunotherapy. CDR3: CASSEGSSGVNEQFF. For the CDR3, the DNA is TGTGCCAGCAGTGAAGGGAGTAGCGGGGTGAATGAGCAGTTCTTC.